The 31 T cell receptor beta chains reported below all come from one sample, sequenced in a study of post-analysis software for immune sequencing data. Their antigens are not known. cDNA libraries of TCR beta carried unique molecular identifiers. From the PCR reads, TCRdb called clonotypes with MiXCR, one entry per CDR3 protein. This table holds a few hundred thousand distinct CDR3 sequences, 30% to 45% found once. Points from the study as a whole: The study found TRBV5-6, TRBV5-1 and TRBV20-1 among 4 or 5 TRBV segments more frequent in patients than controls.

Sequencing input: blood. The receptors come from a girl aged 10 to 17 with multiple sclerosis.

This rearrangement joins TRBV5-1 to TRBJ1-1; D possibly corresponds to TRBD1 (6 bases). Germline V lookup: CDR1 SGHRS, CDR2 YFSETQ. There are 13 residues in the CDR3. V lost 2 bases, J lost 5 bases, and 10 bases lay in between. CDR3 protein: CASSFSGVTEAFF. For the CDR3, the DNA is TGCGCCAGCAGCTTCTCAGGGGTAACTGAAGCTTTCTTT.

This clonotype occurred a few times. CDR3 in amino acids: CASSSRQGSGYTF. Written as DNA, the CDR3 is TGTGCCAGCAGCTCCCGACAGGGAAGCGGCTACACCTTC. The chain recombines TRBV7-2 with TRBJ1-2; TRBD1 matches 7 bases. CDR3 size: 13 residues. Germline lookup yields CDR1 SGHTA and CDR2 FQGNSA. The trim removed 4 bases at V and 8 bases at J, leaving 7 bases unmatched.

The V and J genes are TRBV28 and TRBJ1-1; D is unclear. This CDR3 spans 12 amino acids. Germline loops: CDR1 MDHEN, CDR2 SYDVKM. Trimming stripped 5 bases from V and 5 bases from J, with 9 bases between. CDR3 sequence: CASSVLGTEAFF. In DNA form, the CDR3 reads TGTGCCAGCAGTGTACTTGGGACTGAAGCTTTCTTT. Together with reference TRBV28 and TRBJ1-1, the CDR3 gives the full variable domain: DVKVTQSSRYLVKRTGEKVFLECVQDMDHENMFWYRQDPGLGLRLIYFSYDVKMKEKGDIPEGYSVSREKKERFSLILESASTNQTSMYLCASSVLGTEAFFGQGTRLTVV.

This clonotype has more than one count but fewer than ten. The chain carries TRBV12-5 and TRBJ1-2, with a weak D call TRBD1 (6 bases). The CDR3 consists of 16 residues. The germline gives CDR1 LGHNT, CDR2 FRNRAP. V shed 2 bases and J shed 7 bases, with 20 bases lying between them. CDR3 nucleotides: TGTGCTAGTGGTTTGTGGGGGGGCGCAAGTTATAGTGGCTACACCTTC. This encodes CASGLWGGASYSGYTF.

CDR3 nucleotides: TGTGCCAGCGGACAGACCTACGAGCAGTACTTC. It is translated as CASGQTYEQYF. The rearrangement links TRBV6-2 or TRBV6-3 to TRBJ2-7; D might be TRBD1 (6 bases). Trimming removed 8 bases at V and 2 bases at J, with 7 bases between. CDR3 length: 11 residues. Germline V gene lookup returns CDR1 MNHEY and CDR2 SVGEGT.

The chain carries TRBV5-1 and TRBJ2-1; 12 nucleotides line up with TRBD2. This CDR3 is built from 15 residues. Trimming at V came to 2 bases and at J to 8 bases, leaving 5 bases not matched to a gene. Per the germline V gene, CDR1 is SGHRS and CDR2 is YFSETQ. CDR3 in amino acids: CASSFLAGGPYEQFF. CDR3 in DNA: TGCGCCAGCAGCTTTCTAGCGGGGGGGCCCTATGAGCAGTTCTTC.

V gene TRBV20-1 combines with J gene TRBJ2-5; D unresolved. Trimming removed 2 bases at V and 5 bases at J, with 12 bases between. This CDR3 has 13 residues. The V gene's germline CDR1 is DFQATT and CDR2 SNEGSKA (reference sequence). CDR3 sequence: CSARLTGRETQYF. The CDR3 region has the DNA TGCAGTGCTAGACTTACGGGTCGGGAGACCCAGTACTTC.

The rearrangement uses TRBV9 and TRBJ1-5; possible D gene TRBD1, 5 bases. Trimming cost V 0 bases and J 5 bases, with 12 bases left between them. The CDR3 has 15 amino acids. Germline-derived CDR1 and CDR2 are SGDLS and YYNGEE. CDR3 amino acids: CASSVGGTSHQPQHF. CDR3 DNA: TGTGCCAGCAGCGTAGGGGGGACCAGCCATCAGCCCCAGCATTTT.

This clonotype was seen only a few times. The genes are TRBV29-1 and TRBJ1-1, with TRBD1 identical over 7 bases. Germline CDR1 reads SQVTM; CDR2 reads ANQGSEA. V lost 7 bases, J lost 0 bases, and 8 bases stayed unmatched. The CDR3 extends over 14 amino acids. For the CDR3, the DNA is TGCAGCGCCGAGGGGGCAGTAATGAACACTGAAGCTTTCTTT. The encoded protein is CSAEGAVMNTEAFF.

The sample holds a few counts of this clonotype. The rearrangement joins TRBV3-1 to TRBJ2-5; D not certain. Germline-derived CDR1 and CDR2 are LGHDT and YNNKEL (reference sequence). This CDR3 spans 12 amino acids. Trimming left V 2 bases short and J 5 bases short, with 6 bases between. This chain's CDR3 is CASSQMGETQYF. CDR3 DNA sequence: TGTGCCAGCAGCCAAATGGGGGAGACCCAGTACTTC.

The rearrangement uses TRBV5-1 and TRBJ2-3; D is possibly TRBD1 (6 bases). Germline lookup yields CDR1 SGHRS and CDR2 YFSETQ. The CDR3 contains 16 residues. V lost 2 bases and J lost 1, with 14 bases in between. CDR3: CASSFRTEHRTDTQYF. The CDR3 DNA is TGCGCCAGCAGCTTCCGGACAGAACATCGCACAGATACGCAGTATTTT.

The sample holds a few counts of this clonotype. The chain recombines TRBV12-3 or TRBV12-4 with TRBJ2-5; D might be TRBD1 or TRBD2, each matching 6 bases. V dropped 6 bases and J dropped 4 bases, with 15 bases sitting between them. This CDR3 is 14 amino acids long. CDR3: CASSIDRRGETQYF. CDR3 DNA sequence: TGTGCCAGCAGCATAGACAGGAGGGGAGAGACCCAGTACTTC.

This clonotype was recorded a few times. The chain is built from TRBV20-1 and TRBJ2-3; 9 positions agree with TRBD2. Germline CDR1 and CDR2: DFQATT and SNEGSKA (reference sequence). This CDR3 comprises 14 residues. The V gene end was trimmed by 6 bases and the J gene end by 5 bases; junction bases not matched to a gene: 9. The CDR3 region is CSAQPAGGVDTQYF. CDR3 sequence (DNA): TGCAGTGCCCAGCCGGCGGGGGGGGTAGATACGCAGTATTTT.

This clonotype was detected many times. V and J are TRBV12-3 or TRBV12-4 and TRBJ2-4; TRBD2 agrees at 11 bases. There are 14 residues in the CDR3. J gave up 9 bases and V 7 bases, and 8 bases lay outside the gene matches. The CDR3 is CASTIAGGLSIQYF. CDR3 in DNA: TGTGCCAGCACCATAGCGGGGGGGCTCTCCATTCAGTACTTC.

The chain combines TRBV13 with TRBJ1-4; D is unresolved. The CDR3 contains 12 residues. The V end was cut by 8 bases, the J end by 5 bases, with 9 bases between. The germline V gene has CDR1 PRHDT and CDR2 FYEKMQ (reference sequence). DNA for the CDR3: TGTGCCAGCGGCCAAGAGAATGAAAAACTGTTTTTT. Residues: CASGQENEKLFF.

The chain joins TRBV5-1 to TRBJ1-2; 8 nucleotides match TRBD1. V lost 4 bases to trimming and J lost 4 bases; unmatched junction nucleotides: 6. This CDR3 comprises 14 residues. The germline V gene encodes CDR1 SGHRS and CDR2 YFSETQ. CDR3 sequence: CASSGTGGGYGYTF. The CDR3 region has the DNA TGCGCCAGCAGCGGCACAGGGGGAGGCTATGGCTACACCTTC.

The chain couples TRBV2 to TRBJ1-5; unclear D gene. Germline V lookup: CDR1 SNHLY, CDR2 FYNNEI. The CDR3 sequence is 12 residues long. With 7 bases removed from V and 1 base from J, the gap between germline ends came to 5 bases. CDR3 sequence (DNA): TGTGCCAGCAAGATCAGCAATCAGCCCCAGCATTTT. Translation: CASKISNQPQHF.

The chain has TRBV6-1 and TRBJ1-2, with no clear D. The CDR3 is made up of 12 amino acids. The ends were cut back, 4 bases at V and 7 bases at J, with 10 bases in the middle. Germline loops: CDR1 MNHNS, CDR2 SASEGT. The CDR3 sequence: CASSVPPGGYTF. CDR3 DNA sequence: TGTGCCAGCAGTGTCCCCCCGGGTGGCTACACCTTC.

The V and J genes are TRBV12-3 or TRBV12-4 and TRBJ1-5; D unresolved. The germline V and J ends were trimmed by 3 bases and 0 bases, with 9 bases remaining between them. The CDR3 consists of 15 residues. Written as DNA, the CDR3 is TGTGCCAGCAGTTTGGGCCAGGCTAGCAATCAGCCCCAGCATTTT. Translating gives CASSLGQASNQPQHF.

V usage is TRBV4-3 and J usage is TRBJ2-2, with 11 bases aligning to TRBD1. The CDR3 has 18 amino acids. The germline CDR1 and CDR2 sequences are LGHNA and YSLEER. The V gene end was trimmed by 1 base and the J gene end by 4 bases; junction bases not matched to a gene: 8. Here the CDR3 reads CASSQVITGTGGTGELFF. The CDR3 nucleotides read TGCGCCAGCAGCCAAGTAATAACCGGGACAGGGGGCACCGGGGAGCTGTTTTTT.

V usage is TRBV5-5 and J usage is TRBJ1-5; tentative D call: TRBD1 (6 bases). From germline, CDR1 is SGHKS and CDR2 YYEKEE (reference sequence). This CDR3 contains 16 residues. Deletions cut 0 bases from V and 2 bases from J, with 12 bases between. CDR3 bases: TGTGCCAGCAGCTTGGCGTCAGGGGAAGGCAATCAGCCCCAGCATTTT. This translates into CASSLASGEGNQPQHF.

This clonotype was counted a few times. This rearrangement joins TRBV5-1 to TRBJ2-3, with D maybe TRBD2 (6 bases). V was pared by 3 bases and J by 2 bases, with 10 bases between. The CDR3 spans 14 residues. Germline CDR1 and CDR2: SGHRS and YFSETQ. DNA for the CDR3: TGCGCCAGCAGCTGCGGGGACGTCACAGATACGCAGTATTTT. This translates into CASSCGDVTDTQYF.

V gene TRBV4-3 combines with J gene TRBJ1-2; possibly TRBD1 for D (6 bases). The CDR3 runs 17 residues. CDR1 and CDR2 from the germline V gene are LGHNA and YSLEER. V was shortened by 3 bases and J by 6 bases, with 23 bases between the two germline ends. The CDR3 loop reads CASSHLGWGGKKNGYTF. DNA of the CDR3: TGCGCCAGCAGCCATTTGGGTTGGGGGGGCAAAAAAAATGGCTACACCTTC.

The chain uses TRBV29-1 and TRBJ2-3, with a tentative D call TRBD2 (6 bases). The germline V gene has CDR1 SQVTM and CDR2 ANQGSEA. CDR3 length: 15 amino acids. V lost 1 base and J lost 5, with 16 bases in between. The CDR3 sequence is CSVEVARGGGDTQYF. The DNA for the CDR3 is TGCAGCGTTGAAGTCGCGCGGGGAGGTGGAGATACGCAGTATTTT.

CDR3 sequence reads: CSARDYESGHPGGYTF. CDR3 nucleotides: TGCAGTGCTAGAGATTATGAATCTGGGCACCCGGGGGGCTACACCTTC. The chain carries TRBV20-1 and TRBJ1-2; D is unresolved. The V and J ends lost 0 bases and 8 bases respectively, with 22 bases between them. The CDR3 sequence is 16 residues long. Germline V gene lookup returns CDR1 DFQATT and CDR2 SNEGSKA (reference sequence).

This sequence joins TRBV4-1 and TRBJ2-2, with TRBD1 matching over 8 bases. The CDR3 extends over 16 amino acids. The junction had 7 bases not matched to a gene; V was cut back by 0 bases and J by 7 bases. Germline V gene lookup returns CDR1 MGHRA and CDR2 YSYEKL. Here the CDR3 reads CASSQEGGQGIGELFF. Written as DNA, the CDR3 is TGCGCCAGCAGCCAAGAGGGCGGACAGGGTATCGGGGAGCTGTTTTTT.

This chain joins TRBV9 and TRBJ2-1; TRBD2 matches at 7 bases. The CDR3 extends over 16 amino acids. Germline CDR1 SGDLS, CDR2 YYNGEE. Losses at the gene ends were 4 bases for V and 1 base for J; bases not matched to a gene: 8. The CDR3 bases are TGTGCCAGCAGCCGGGCCGGGGGGAGATCCTACAATGAGCAGTTCTTC. Residues: CASSRAGGRSYNEQFF.

This chain uses TRBV27 with TRBJ1-2; D is possibly TRBD1 (5 bases). CDR3 size: 20 residues. CDR1 and CDR2 (germline): MNHEY, SMNVEV (reference sequence). V was shortened by 0 bases and J by 0 bases, with 23 bases between the two germline ends. CDR3 in DNA: TGTGCCAGCAGTTTATCCCAGCCCCTGACACGCCTGGGGCCTAACTATGGCTACACCTTC. This gives the protein CASSLSQPLTRLGPNYGYTF.

V is TRBV10-2 and J is TRBJ1-5; D gene ambiguous. The germline V gene encodes CDR1 WSHSY and CDR2 SAAADI. There are 12 residues in the CDR3. Deletions cut 9 bases from V and 9 bases from J, with 15 bases between. This CDR3 is CASRPPNAPQHF. The CDR3 bases are TGCGCCAGTCGCCCCCCCAACGCGCCCCAGCATTTT.

This clonotype has more than one count but fewer than ten. This chain links TRBV12-3 or TRBV12-4 with TRBJ2-7; TRBD2 is a possible D gene (6 bases). V gave up 3 bases and J gave up 3 bases, with 15 bases separating them. This CDR3 has 15 amino acids. This CDR3 reads CASSFRRDGNYEQYF. The CDR3 nucleotides read TGTGCCAGCAGTTTTCGGCGGGACGGGAACTACGAGCAGTACTTC.

The chain carries TRBV25-1 and TRBJ1-2; tentative D call: TRBD1 (5 bases). Germline CDR1 MGHDK, CDR2 SYGVNS. Between the trimmed V and J ends, which lost 3 bases and 4 bases, there was a span of 9 bases. This CDR3 spans 13 amino acids. The CDR3 bases are TGTGCCAGCAGTGATCGAGACAGCTATGGCTACACCTTC. Translating it yields CASSDRDSYGYTF.